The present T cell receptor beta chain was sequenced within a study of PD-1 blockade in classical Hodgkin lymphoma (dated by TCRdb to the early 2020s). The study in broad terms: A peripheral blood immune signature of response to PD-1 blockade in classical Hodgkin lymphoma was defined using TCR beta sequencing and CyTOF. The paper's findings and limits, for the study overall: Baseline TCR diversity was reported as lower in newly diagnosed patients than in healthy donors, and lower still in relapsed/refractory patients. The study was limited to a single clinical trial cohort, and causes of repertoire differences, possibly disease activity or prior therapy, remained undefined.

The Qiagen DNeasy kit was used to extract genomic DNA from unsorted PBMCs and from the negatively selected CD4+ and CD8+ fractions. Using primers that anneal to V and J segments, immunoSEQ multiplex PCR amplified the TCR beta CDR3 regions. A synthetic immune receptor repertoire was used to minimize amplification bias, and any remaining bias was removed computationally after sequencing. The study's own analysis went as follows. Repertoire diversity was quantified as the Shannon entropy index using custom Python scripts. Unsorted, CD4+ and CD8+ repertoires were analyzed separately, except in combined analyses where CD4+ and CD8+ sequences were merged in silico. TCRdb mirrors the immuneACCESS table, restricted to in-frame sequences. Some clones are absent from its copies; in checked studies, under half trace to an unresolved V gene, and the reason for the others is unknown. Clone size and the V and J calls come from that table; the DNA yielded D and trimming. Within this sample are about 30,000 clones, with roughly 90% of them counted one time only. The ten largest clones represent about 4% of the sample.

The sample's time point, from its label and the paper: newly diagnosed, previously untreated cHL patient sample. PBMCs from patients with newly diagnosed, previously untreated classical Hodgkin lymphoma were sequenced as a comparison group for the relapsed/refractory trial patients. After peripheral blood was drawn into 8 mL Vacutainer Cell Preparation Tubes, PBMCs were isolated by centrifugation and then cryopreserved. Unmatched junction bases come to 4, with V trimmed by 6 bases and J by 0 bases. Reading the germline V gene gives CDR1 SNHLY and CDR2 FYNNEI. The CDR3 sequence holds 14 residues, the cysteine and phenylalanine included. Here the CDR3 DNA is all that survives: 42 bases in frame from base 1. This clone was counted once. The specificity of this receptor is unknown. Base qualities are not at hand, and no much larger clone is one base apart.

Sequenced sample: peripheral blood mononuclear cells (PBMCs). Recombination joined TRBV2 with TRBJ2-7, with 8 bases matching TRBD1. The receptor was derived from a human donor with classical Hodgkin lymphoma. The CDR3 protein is CASSRQGISYEQYF. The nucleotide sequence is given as TGTGCCAGCAGCAGACAGGGGATCTCCTACGAGCAGTACTTC.